Below, 26 T cell receptor beta chains from the same sample are listed, as sequenced in a study of neurological immune-mediated disorders. The time point here: longitudinal time-point 2. TCRdb analysed the 5' RACE reads with MiXCR anew, one entry per CDR3 protein. Here the sample spans about 49,000 distinct CDR3 sequences, under 15% being singletons. The sequenced sample consisted of PBMCs. The receptor source for this set is a male donor with HTLV-1-associated myelopathy (HAM/TSP).

The J gene is TRBJ2-2, the V gene TRBV4-3; 14 positions match TRBD2. Trimming at V came to 4 bases and at J to 3 bases, leaving 1 base not matched to a gene. From germline, CDR1 is LGHNA and CDR2 YSLEER. The CDR3 loop spans 16 amino acids. CDR3 region: CASSRGLAGDTGELFF. CDR3 DNA sequence: TGCGCCAGCAGCCGGGGACTAGCGGGGGACACCGGGGAGCTGTTTTTT.

The chain is built from TRBV20-1 and TRBJ2-3; 10 nucleotides align to TRBD2. The trim removed 6 bases at V and 2 bases at J, leaving 11 bases unmatched. The CDR3 sequence is 16 residues long. Per the germline V gene, CDR1 is DFQATT and CDR2 is SNEGSKA (reference sequence). The CDR3 region is CSAHRLAGGATDTQYF. Written as DNA, the CDR3 is TGCAGTGCCCACAGGTTAGCGGGGGGCGCCACAGATACGCAGTATTTT.

This clonotype has at least ten counts. The rearrangement joins TRBV7-2 to TRBJ1-1, with unresolved D. This CDR3 is 14 amino acids long. Germline loops: CDR1 SGHTA, CDR2 FQGNSA. Trimming removed 5 bases at V and 1 base at J, with 11 bases between. This chain's CDR3 is CASSPVEKNTEAFF. The CDR3 DNA sequence: TGTGCCAGCAGCCCCGTTGAAAAGAACACTGAAGCTTTCTTT.

This clonotype was seen repeatedly, ten times or more. The chain combines TRBV20-1 with TRBJ1-2; unclear D gene. The CDR3 consists of 12 residues. Germline values: CDR1 DFQATT, CDR2 SNEGSKA (reference sequence). V was clipped by 1 base and J by 3 bases, with 6 bases between them. DNA of the CDR3: TGCAGTGCTAGAGGGGAGGACTATGGCTACACCTTC. Its protein product is CSARGEDYGYTF.

This clonotype came up many times. The chain recombines TRBV27 with TRBJ2-6; D call uncertain. The germline V and J ends were trimmed by 3 bases and 3 bases, with 9 bases remaining between them. Looked up from germline, CDR1 is MNHEY and CDR2 is SMNVEV (reference sequence). CDR3 length: 15 residues. This chain's CDR3 is CASSFVGGGANVLTF. Written as DNA, the CDR3 is TGTGCCAGCAGTTTCGTCGGTGGTGGGGCCAACGTCCTGACTTTC.

The chain is built from TRBV11-2 and TRBJ1-3; D uncertain. V lost 5 bases and J 0 bases, leaving 14 bases between the germline ends. Germline V gives CDR1 SGHAT, CDR2 FQNNGV. This CDR3 comprises 16 residues. The CDR3 nucleotides read TGTGCCAGCAGCCAACTAGGACGAAGCTCTGGAAACACCATATATTTT. Amino acids: CASSQLGRSSGNTIYF.

This clonotype was observed at least ten times. The genes are TRBV20-1 and TRBJ2-5, with D maybe TRBD2 (5 bases). This CDR3 spans 13 amino acids. CDR1 and CDR2 (germline): DFQATT, SNEGSKA (reference sequence). Trimming removed 5 bases from V and 0 bases from J, with 10 bases in between. CDR3 sequence (DNA): TGCAGTGCTGCGGGCCCGTACCAAGAGACCCAGTACTTC. It specifies CSAAGPYQETQYF.

This clonotype came up many times. The rearrangement joins TRBV25-1 to TRBJ1-5, with 7 bases fitting TRBD1. The ends lost 4 bases at V and 6 bases at J; junction bases unmatched: 6. The CDR3 runs to 14 residues. Germline CDR1 reads MGHDK; CDR2 reads SYGVNS. CDR3 sequence: CASSVTGAPQPQHF. DNA of the CDR3: TGTGCCAGCAGTGTAACAGGGGCCCCTCAGCCCCAGCATTTT.

This clonotype was seen many times. The chain recombines TRBV7-2 with TRBJ2-5; TRBD2 aligns across 15 bases. Germline values: CDR1 SGHTA, CDR2 FQGNSA. Losses at the gene ends were 7 bases for V and 5 bases for J; bases not matched to a gene: 11. There are 17 residues in the CDR3. CDR3 sequence reads: CASTRTSGGALMETQYF. The CDR3 nucleotides read TGTGCCAGCACCAGGACTAGCGGGGGGGCCCTGATGGAGACCCAGTACTTC.

This clonotype was seen repeatedly, ten times or more. V and J are TRBV10-3 and TRBJ1-6; D possibly corresponds to TRBD1 (6 bases). Germline lookup yields CDR1 ENHRY and CDR2 SYGVKD. The CDR3 sequence is 13 residues long. Trimming left V 6 bases short and J 9 bases short, with 12 bases between. The CDR3 coding sequence is TGTGCCATCAGACAGGGTGATAGTTCACCCCTCCACTTT. Its protein is CAIRQGDSSPLHF.

This clonotype was counted at least ten times. The chain is built from TRBV6-6 and TRBJ2-5; D not certain. The CDR3 has 13 amino acids. Germline V gene sequence: CDR1 MNHNY, CDR2 SVGAGI (reference sequence). The V end lost 3 bases, the J end lost 5 bases, and 10 bases lay between the germline ends. CDR3 protein: CASSYGLFETQYF. CDR3 in DNA: TGTGCCAGCAGTTATGGCCTATTCGAGACCCAGTACTTC.

This clonotype came up many times. V usage is TRBV11-1 and J usage is TRBJ1-1, with D perhaps matching TRBD1 (6 bases). Germline values: CDR1 SGHAT, CDR2 FQDESV (reference sequence). The V end lost 5 bases, the J end lost 1 base, and 17 bases lay between the germline ends. The CDR3 spans 16 residues. The CDR3 DNA is TGTGCCAGCAGCCCGGGACGTCCCAGGGGGAACACTGAAGCTTTCTTT. Amino acid sequence: CASSPGRPRGNTEAFF. Based on the CDR3 plus reference TRBV11-1 and TRBJ1-1, the full variable domain is EAEVAQSPRYKITEKSQAVAFWCDPISGHATLYWYRQILGQGPELLVQFQDESVVDDSQLPKDRFSAERLKGVDSTLKIQPAELGDSAMYLCASSPGRPRGNTEAFFGQGTRLTVV.

This clonotype showed up many times. V and J are TRBV14 and TRBJ1-1, with D unresolved. Trimming took 1 base from V and 11 from J, leaving 8 bases between them. This CDR3 is 11 amino acids long. Germline CDR1 and CDR2: SGHDN and FVKESK. The CDR3 nucleotides are TGTGCCAGCAGCCAAGGAGGGCTGGCTTTCTTT. The encoded protein is CASSQGGLAFF.

Ten or more counts support this clonotype. The rearrangement links TRBV29-1 to TRBJ2-5, with 10 positions matching TRBD2. CDR1 SQVTM and CDR2 ANQGSEA come from the germline V gene. This CDR3 has 14 residues. V trimming: 6 bases; J trimming: 2 bases; junction bases outside the gene matches: 6. The CDR3 sequence: CSVLLAGFQETQYF. For the CDR3, the DNA is TGCAGCGTCCTACTAGCGGGATTTCAAGAGACCCAGTACTTC. Full variable domain (outside the CDR3, taken from reference TRBV29-1 and TRBJ2-5): SAVISQKPSRDICQRGTSLTIQCQVDSQVTMMFWYRQQPGQSLTLIATANQGSEATYESGFVIDKFPISRPNLTFSTLTVSNMSPEDSSIYLCSVLLAGFQETQYFGPGTRLLVL.

The sample holds many counts of this clonotype. V and J are TRBV7-2 and TRBJ2-3; perhaps TRBD2 as D (6 bases). CDR3 length: 14 amino acids. Per germline, CDR1 SGHTA and CDR2 FQGNSA. With 5 bases removed from V and 3 bases from J, the gap between germline ends came to 12 bases. Here the CDR3 DNA reads TGTGCCAGCAGCACGACTAGAGGAACAGATACGCAGTATTTT. Protein product: CASSTTRGTDTQYF.

In this sample, this clonotype turned up many times. This chain joins TRBV29-1 and TRBJ1-4, with unresolved D. V lost 0 bases, J lost 3 bases, and 2 bases lay in between. Germline values: CDR1 SQVTM, CDR2 ANQGSEA. The CDR3 covers 12 residues. The CDR3 DNA reads as TGCAGCGTTGAAGATCCTAATGAAAAACTGTTTTTT. Translation: CSVEDPNEKLFF.

This clonotype has a count of ten or more. The chain joins TRBV20-1 to TRBJ2-5; 8 bases match TRBD2. J lost 5 bases, V lost 6 bases, and 8 bases had no gene match. The CDR3 has 13 amino acids. Germline CDR1 reads DFQATT; CDR2 reads SNEGSKA (reference sequence). CDR3 sequence reads: CSALAGPRETQYF. Here the CDR3 DNA reads TGCAGTGCCTTAGCGGGGCCCCGGGAGACCCAGTACTTC.

The sample holds many counts of this clonotype. This chain links TRBV10-3 with TRBJ2-7; D is unresolved. Trimming stripped 3 bases from V and 0 bases from J, with 3 bases between. Germline loops: CDR1 ENHRY, CDR2 SYGVKD. This CDR3 has 12 residues. The CDR3 protein is CAISEVSYEQYF. CDR3 bases: TGTGCCATCAGTGAAGTCTCCTACGAGCAGTACTTC.

This clonotype was picked up many times. The rearrangement uses TRBV7-2 and TRBJ1-2, with TRBD1 matching over 8 bases. The germline V gene has CDR1 SGHTA and CDR2 FQGNSA. The CDR3 spans 15 residues. The V segment lost 1 base and the J segment 4 bases; nucleotides outside the gene matches: 5. In nucleotides, the CDR3 is TGTGCCAGCAGCTTAGGACAGGGGATAAGCTATGGCTACACCTTC. Translating gives CASSLGQGISYGYTF.

This clonotype was seen many times. This chain links TRBV27 with TRBJ2-1; 11 nucleotides agree with TRBD2. The CDR3 is made up of 16 amino acids. J lost 14 bases, V lost 8 bases, and 20 bases had no gene match. Germline CDR1 is MNHEY and CDR2 is SMNVEV (reference sequence). In DNA form, the CDR3 reads TGTGCCAGCTGTTCCCTTACTAGCGGGGGCAGCCCCGAGGAGTTCTTC. Amino acid sequence: CASCSLTSGGSPEEFF.

This clonotype was observed at least ten times. The chain links TRBV14 to TRBJ2-5; D not certain. Germline CDR1 is SGHDN and CDR2 is FVKESK. The germline V and J ends were trimmed by 2 bases and 5 bases, with 6 bases remaining between them. The CDR3 is made up of 12 amino acids. In nucleotides, the CDR3 is TGTGCCAGCAGCCAATTTCGGGAGACCCAGTACTTC. This translates into CASSQFRETQYF.

This clonotype was observed many times. The gene calls are TRBV10-1 and TRBJ2-2; unclear D gene. Between the trimmed V and J ends, which lost 4 bases and 1 base, there was a span of 7 bases. Germline V gives CDR1 WNHNN, CDR2 SYGVQD (reference sequence). The CDR3 loop spans 14 amino acids. In DNA form, the CDR3 reads TGCGCCAGCAGTGCTCAGGAGAACACCGGGGAGCTGTTTTTT. Residues: CASSAQENTGELFF.

This clonotype was seen many times. The chain is built from TRBV20-1 and TRBJ2-7; D gene uncertain. The V and J ends lost 0 bases and 5 bases respectively, with 11 bases between them. This CDR3 spans 13 amino acids. Germline lookup yields CDR1 DFQATT and CDR2 SNEGSKA (reference sequence). CDR3: CSAREPWRNEQYF. As DNA, the CDR3 is TGCAGTGCTAGAGAACCTTGGCGTAACGAGCAGTACTTC.

As concerns this clonotype: This could be a read error, since a much larger clone is one nucleotide away. The chain uses TRBV2 and TRBJ1-5; 9 positions match TRBD1. This CDR3 is 16 amino acids long. Germline values: CDR1 SNHLY, CDR2 FYNNEI. J lost 0 bases, V lost 8 bases, and 8 bases had no gene match. CDR3: CASGQGCTYSNQPQHF. The CDR3 DNA reads TGTGCCAGCGGACAGGGGTGCACATATAGCAATCAGCCCCAGCATTTT. Supplemented by reference TRBV2 and TRBJ1-5, the full variable domain reads EPEVTQTPSHQVTQMGQEVILRCVPISNHLYFYWYRQILGQKVEFLVSFYNNEISEKSEIFDDQFSVERPDGSNFTLKIRSTKLEDSAMYFCASGQGCTYSNQPQHFGDGTRLSIL.

This clonotype has a count of ten or more. This CDR3 is CASSYSGGTGTEAFF. Written as DNA, the CDR3 is TGTGCCAGCAGTTACTCGGGCGGGACAGGGACTGAAGCTTTCTTT. The chain links TRBV6-5 to TRBJ1-1, with 9 nucleotides matching TRBD1. CDR1 is MNHEY and CDR2 is SVGAGI in the germline V gene. V dropped 0 bases and J dropped 5; count of bases not matched to a gene: 4. This CDR3 is built from 15 residues.

This clonotype was seen more than once but under ten times. The genes are TRBV5-6 and TRBJ2-6; the D gene is possibly TRBD1 (6 bases). Germline V CDR1 and CDR2: SGHDT, YYEEEE. The CDR3 sequence is 18 residues long. Trimming took off 0 bases at V and 0 bases at J, with 13 bases between the two ends. The CDR3 region is CASSLGQARHSGANVLTF. As DNA, the CDR3 is TGTGCCAGCAGCTTGGGACAGGCGCGACACTCTGGGGCCAACGTCCTGACTTTC.